The present TCR beta chain was sequenced within a study of T cell responses to AZD1222 COVID-19 vaccine. Study-level points and caveats: Donors in the cohort were predominantly white British and more often female, and clonal diversity was possibly underestimated. Repertoires were collected only later (after the peak T cell response had occurred). Receipt of two AZD1222 doses was followed by a rise in Spike-specific TCR breadth and depth. Spike-spanning, vaccine-associated CD4 TCRs were dominant at 160-218 and 743-854.

Note on this clone: Its matching antigen is unknown.

Clones were read by immunoSEQ multiplex PCR, and TCRdb kept only the in-frame ones, dropping some. Among about 200,000 clones listed, 85% to 95% were seen once. Germline V gene data show CDR1 as SGHRS and CDR2 as YFSETQ. The CDR3 sequence is 15 residues long. V gave up 0 bases and J gave up 4 bases, with 13 bases separating them. The input for sequencing was peripheral blood, taken on day 0 of MenACWY control vaccination. The chain couples TRBV5-1 to TRBJ1-2, with no clear D. The clonotype was recovered from an adult in good health. The DNA of the CDR3 is TGCGCCAGCAGCTTGGGGATCTCGGGCCCCTATGGCTACACCTTC. Protein: CASSLGISGPYGYTF.